This T cell receptor (beta chain) was obtained from a study of HIV-infected patients and healthy controls (dated by TCRdb to the mid-2010s). Study-level background: The question the study tested was whether immune perturbation and reconstitution could be captured by deep TCR repertoire sequencing of small blood samples from HIV patients. Paper-wide results and their limitations: Unequal numbers of distinct sequences between patients and controls complicated comparisons, and size-matching overweighted rare events from HIV-infected data. The observed differences in diversity could not be explained by the slight differences in age and sex profiles between the study cohorts. Only sixteen HIV-infected individuals were processed, which the authors considered a major limit on how widely the findings apply. HIV-associated CDR3s exhibited a significant reduction in frequency during therapy, whereas CMV-associated CDR3s exhibited no significant change, although the majority increased in frequency. By Jaccard index and by the count of highly shared sequences, healthy controls shared more CDR3s between individuals than HIV+ patients did. Healthy control repertoires showed roughly threefold more distinct CDR3s and higher Shannon diversity than untreated HIV+ repertoires. In size-matched repertoire data, the apparent post-therapy recovery of the Gini index in HIV-infected patients was not replicated. Alpha-chain CDR3s from MAIT cells appeared at high frequency in healthy controls but were severely depleted in HIV+ repertoires. The pairing of alpha and beta chains was not determined in the samples. Oligoclonality may be reflected in the significantly higher mean Gini indices of HIV-infected repertoires compared with controls. In the study, no determination of donor HLA types was made. The dynamics of distinct T-cell subpopulations could not be separated, and sequencing depth was restricted, because whole blood was used. Mean usage differed significantly between HIV-infected patients and controls for eight alpha and eight beta V genes.

Whole blood was used without fractionating the cells, so the repertoire represented all peripheral T cells without sorting. Ten uninfected healthy donors were sampled as controls, and four of these ten donors were sampled twice two to three months apart. A roughly 2.7 ml sample of peripheral blood was drawn into Tempus tubes for RNA extraction. Residual genomic DNA was removed with the TURBO-DNase kit and globin mRNA was depleted with GLOBINclear. This clonotype was detected a few times. Its antigen target is currently unknown. No quality values exist for individual bases; no much larger clone is one base distant. Reverse transcription of around 450 ng RNA was performed with SuperScript III using primers directed against the alpha and beta constant regions. Separate libraries for the alpha and beta chains were generated through chain-specific third strand synthesis that incorporated multiplexing indices. In the protocol, all rearrangements within a chain were amplified with a single primer pair so that primer bias was avoided, and molecular barcodes were added to each cDNA molecule. Purified cDNA was joined by T4 RNA Ligase 1 to a 5' RACE adapter carrying a random hexamer and the SP2 sequencing primer site. The authors primed second strand synthesis from the SP2 site with Phusion polymerase and used slow temperature ramps to favor optimal annealing. Joined together, two random hexamer sequences that had both been added before amplification formed the 12-nucleotide barcode of each molecule. P5 and P7 adapter elements plus a second index were added in a short first PCR, which was followed by a 23-cycle amplification PCR with P5s and P7 primers. The libraries went through 27 PCR cycles in total, were quantified on a Qubit, were sized on a Bioanalyzer, and were diluted to roughly 4 nM. The normalized libraries were sequenced on an Illumina MiSeq using 2 x 250 paired-end kits. MinElute columns were the means by which the reverse transcription reactions were cleaned up, and the reactions were eluted into roughly 10 ul Tris-Cl. Adapter ligations ran for around 25 hours at 16 degrees C and were afterwards cleaned with AMPure XP beads at a 1:1 ratio. Per the original workflow: Demultiplexed FASTQ files were processed with a modified Decombinator that output V, J, insert and barcode information. Sequences sharing a barcode but differing from the dominant sequence were discarded as errors, and barcodes clustered at Levenshtein distance 3 were counted to estimate original cDNA molecules. Downstream analyses used R packages ineq, vegan, igraph and RCytoscape, with IMGT nomenclature and CDR3 definitions. V gene usage was calculated across distinct sequences, with every TCR tallied a single time to avoid skew from clonal expansion. Unique CDR3 amino acid sequences within a donor were connected in similarity networks whenever two sequences differed by a single Levenshtein edit. Published HIV-specific CDR3s (around 90 alpha, about 720 beta) and CMV-specific CDR3s (about 13 alpha, over 250 beta) were compiled and searched for in the repertoires. Random subsampling to size-matched repertoires demonstrated that the decreased diversity in patients did not result from their lower sequence numbers. TCRdb reprocessed the public reads (quality trimming at Q25 with fastp, clone calling with MiXCR) and kept in-frame beta chains. Every entry covers one CDR3 protein and lists the most common genes and DNA from its rows. These V and J calls derive from TCRdb rather than the authors' analysis. Across this sample there are approximately 17,000 distinct CDR3 sequences, with 9% to 9.5% seen only once. In total, the top ten clones hold approximately 5.1% of the sample.

From cysteine to phenylalanine, the CDR3 is 14 amino acids long. The read is trimmed to its CDR3 DNA, 42 bases read in frame from base 1. V drops 2 bases and J drops 3 bases, leaving 10 bases in between. Based on the germline V gene (reference sequence), the CDR1 and CDR2 sequences are LNHDA and SQIVND. The source is an adult in good health. Material for sequencing was blood. Recombination joined TRBV19 with TRBJ1-2; matching of 5 bases hints at TRBD1 as the D gene. The bases read TGTGCCAGTAGTATATGGGGACGGGACTATGGCTACACCTTC. Protein translation: CASSIWGRDYGYTF. With all but the CDR3 taken from the reference TRBV19 and TRBJ1-2 genes, the full variable domain is: DGGITQSPKYLFRKEGQNVTLSCEQNLNHDAMYWYRQDPGQGLRLIYYSQIVNDFQKGDIAEGYSVSREKKESFPLTVTSAQKNPTAFYLCASSIWGRDYGYTFGSGTRLTVV.